The clone carrying this T cell receptor (beta chain) was picked up a small number of times. Its antigen is unidentified. This entry belongs to a study of T-cell reconstitution after alpha-beta-depleted transplantation in children. Points from the study as a whole: T-cell numbers and diversity one year post-transplant derived largely from freshly generated T cells.

From germline, CDR1 is MDHEN and CDR2 SYDVKM. There are 15 residues in the CDR3. V was cut by 3 bases and J by 10 bases, with 18 bases left in between. As it was prepared, the TCRbeta library received unique molecular identifiers. TCRdb ran MiXCR on the PCR reads and lists one entry per CDR3 protein. The sample includes 330,000 or so distinct CDR3 sequences, about 7.3% of them seen just once. The source was peripheral blood, collected 360 days after TCRalphabeta/CD19-depleted stem cell transplant. V is TRBV28 and J is TRBJ1-4; TRBD1 might be the D (5 bases). The clonotype originates from a female patient under 10 years old who had a stem cell transplant for Fanconi anemia, so the T cells may come from the graft donor. The CDR3 bases are TGTGCCAGCAGTTTGAGGGGAACAATGGCGGTAAAACTGTTTTTT. Translated: CASSLRGTMAVKLFF.